The 32 T cell receptor beta chains below come from one sample, sequenced in a study of Graves' ophthalmopathy and Graves' hyperthyroidism. Using RNA transcripts, the TCR beta CDR3 regions were amplified. Investigators did first-round RT-PCR with HTBI primers, then second-round multiplex PCR. TCRdb ran MiXCR on the multiplex PCR reads and lists one entry per CDR3 protein. The table includes around 660,000 distinct CDR3 sequences, over 40% detected once. The material sequenced was peripheral blood. These receptors originate from an adult man with Graves' ophthalmopathy.

This clonotype has just a few counts. Being one base from a much bigger clone, this may be a read error. This chain connects TRBV24-1 to TRBJ1-2, with TRBD1 matching 10 bases. From germline, CDR1 is KGHDR and CDR2 SFDVKD. The CDR3 is 14 residues long. CDR3 in amino acids: CATRGTGVNYDYTF. In nucleotides, the CDR3 is TGTGCCACCAGGGGGACAGGGGTGAACTATGACTACACCTTC.

This clonotype was seen a handful of times. The DNA of the CDR3 is TGTGCCAGCACCCGGACAGGGCGTCAGAACGGGGAGCTGTTTTTT. This sequence encodes CASTRTGRQNGELFF. The chain carries TRBV9 and TRBJ2-2; 8 bases are shared with TRBD1. CDR1 is SGDLS, CDR2 YYNGEE, per germline. This CDR3 region has 15 residues. Trimming removed 6 bases from V and 7 bases from J; junction bases left unmatched: 11.

Regarding this clonotype: A much larger clone differs by one base, so this may be a read error. The V gene is TRBV19, the J gene TRBJ2-2; 8 bases match TRBD1. This CDR3 is 15 amino acids long. The germline CDR1 and CDR2 sequences are LNHDA and SQIVND (reference sequence). The CDR3 spells CASSGGQGGPGKLFF. The CDR3 region has the DNA TGTGCCAGTAGTGGCGGACAGGGAGGACCCGGGAAGCTGTTTTTT. The entire variable domain, with the rest obtained from reference TRBV19 and TRBJ2-2, is as follows: DGGITQSPKYLFRKEGQNVTLSCEQNLNHDAMYWYRQDPGQGLRLIYYSQIVNDFQKGDIAEGYSVSREKKESFPLTVTSAQKNPTAFYLCASSGGQGGPGKLFFGEGSRLTVL.

The chain uses TRBV2 and TRBJ1-6, with D tentatively TRBD1 (5 bases). Germline CDR1 and CDR2: SNHLY and FYNNEI. The CDR3 has 16 amino acids. V lost 1 base, J lost 8 bases, and 15 bases lay in between. DNA of the CDR3: TGTGCCAGCAGTGAAGGCCTCGGCAGGGATGATTCACCCCTCCACTTT. Its translation is CASSEGLGRDDSPLHF.

This clonotype occurred many times. V gene TRBV7-9 combines with J gene TRBJ2-7, with 7 bases identical to TRBD1. This CDR3 spans 16 amino acids. CDR1 and CDR2 (germline): SEHNR, FQNEAQ (reference sequence). Trimming removed 4 bases from V and 0 bases from J; junction bases left unmatched: 9. The CDR3 loop reads CASSSLGTASSYEQYF. DNA for the CDR3: TGTGCCAGCAGCTCTTTGGGGACAGCTAGCTCCTACGAGCAGTACTTC.

About this clonotype: This may come from a read error, since a much larger clone is one base off. This chain uses TRBV2 with TRBJ2-5; possible D gene TRBD1, 6 bases. The CDR3 is 11 residues long. CDR1 SNHLY and CDR2 FYNNEI come from the germline V gene. This chain's CDR3 is CAGQKQETRYF. CDR3 nucleotides: TGTGCCGGACAGAAACAAGAGACCCGGTACTTC.

The chain recombines TRBV25-1 with TRBJ1-1; no clear D. The germline CDR1 and CDR2 sequences are MGHDK and SYGVNS. This CDR3 region has 14 residues. The ends were cut back, 6 bases at V and 5 bases at J, with 16 bases in the middle. CDR3 nucleotide sequence: TGTGCCAGCAGCCAAGTTACCTCCGGGACTGAAGCTTTCTTT. Translating it yields CASSQVTSGTEAFF.

As concerns this clonotype: This could be a read error, since a much larger clone is one nucleotide away. This chain joins TRBV10-3 and TRBJ1-5; D is perhaps TRBD1 (5 bases). This CDR3 has 14 residues. The germline gives CDR1 ENHRY, CDR2 SYGVKD. V was shortened by 6 bases and J by 3 bases, with 12 bases between the two germline ends. CDR3 nucleotide sequence: TGTGCCATCAGACCTGACAGCGACAATCAGCCCCAGCATTTT. Its translation is CAIRPDSDNQPQHF.

This chain links TRBV14 with TRBJ1-6, with D uncertain. This CDR3 contains 16 residues. Germline-derived CDR1 and CDR2 are SGHDN and FVKESK. Trimming shortened V by 0 bases and J by 8 bases, and 14 bases separated the two germline ends. The DNA of the CDR3 is TGTGCCAGCAGCCAAGATCGCGGGCGCGTGCATTCACCCCTCCACTTT. This encodes CASSQDRGRVHSPLHF.

Remarks on this clonotype: A junction end diverges from the germline sequence, so it may reflect a read error. J is TRBJ1-2 and V is TRBV7-8; 8 positions agree with TRBD1. CDR1 SGHVS and CDR2 FQNEAQ come from the germline V gene. CDR3 length: 14 amino acids. The CDR3 reads CTSSPWTGPYGYTF. The CDR3 region has the DNA TGTACCAGCAGCCCCTGGACAGGGCCGTATGGCTACACCTTC.

This clonotype was found a few times. The chain couples TRBV27 to TRBJ1-4; D is possibly TRBD1 (6 bases). The CDR3 runs 13 residues. In germline, CDR1 is MNHEY, CDR2 SMNVEV (reference sequence). V was cut by 7 bases and J by 7 bases, with 13 bases left in between. The CDR3 sequence: CASKGRGTEKLFF. CDR3 nucleotides: TGTGCCAGCAAAGGAAGGGGGACTGAAAAACTGTTTTTT.

Many counts were recorded for this clonotype. The chain joins TRBV29-1 to TRBJ2-2, with D hard to call. Germline V CDR1 and CDR2: SQVTM, ANQGSEA. The V end lost 4 bases, the J end lost 8 bases, and 14 bases lay between the germline ends. The CDR3 runs to 13 residues. The CDR3 loop is CSVVIVFGGELFF. In DNA form, the CDR3 reads TGCAGCGTTGTGATCGTCTTCGGAGGGGAGCTGTTTTTT.

CDR3 protein: CAISESVEGAAEKLFF. CDR3 sequence (DNA): TGTGCCATCAGTGAGTCGGTCGAGGGGGCAGCTGAAAAACTGTTTTTT. The J gene is TRBJ1-4, the V gene TRBV10-3, with 7 bases fitting TRBD1. CDR3 length: 16 residues. V lost 0 bases to trimming and J lost 7 bases; unmatched junction nucleotides: 8. Germline-derived CDR1 and CDR2 are ENHRY and SYGVKD.

At least ten counts were recorded for this clonotype. The chain links TRBV15 to TRBJ2-2; perhaps TRBD2 as D (7 bases). The germline V and J ends were trimmed by 0 bases and 7 bases, with 18 bases remaining between them. Germline V CDR1 and CDR2: LNHNV, YYDKDF (reference sequence). The CDR3 runs 17 residues. Written as DNA, the CDR3 is TGTGCCACCAGCAGAGATACGGGGGGCCTGCAAGGCGGGGAGCTGTTTTTT. This sequence encodes CATSRDTGGLQGGELFF.

CDR3 sequence: CASSHASAMETQYF. The CDR3 DNA is TGCGCCAGCAGCCACGCATCCGCGATGGAGACCCAGTACTTC. The V gene is TRBV4-3, the J gene TRBJ2-5; D call uncertain. Trimming removed 3 bases at V and 5 bases at J, with 13 bases between. The CDR3 sequence is 14 residues long. Germline CDR1 LGHNA, CDR2 YSLEER.

The chain joins TRBV11-2 to TRBJ1-2; D possibly corresponds to TRBD1 (5 bases). The V gene's germline CDR1 is SGHAT and CDR2 FQNNGV. The CDR3 covers 12 residues. The V end was cut by 4 bases, the J end by 7 bases, with 10 bases between. CDR3 DNA: TGTGCCAGCAGCTGGGAAGGGACTGGCTACACCTTC. Translated, it gives CASSWEGTGYTF.

This CDR3 is CASNREGRGTEAFF. The CDR3 DNA follows: TGTGCCAGTAATCGGGAGGGCCGGGGAACTGAAGCTTTCTTT. V gene TRBV19 combines with J gene TRBJ1-1; D uncertain. Between the trimmed V and J ends, which lost 7 bases and 5 bases, there was a span of 17 bases. This CDR3 contains 14 residues. Germline V gene data show CDR1 as LNHDA and CDR2 as SQIVND (reference sequence).

The V call is TRBV7-2, the J call TRBJ2-2; 8 nucleotides align to TRBD1. Germline assignment: CDR1 SGHTA and CDR2 FQGNSA. The V gene end was trimmed by 6 bases and the J gene end by 3 bases; junction bases not matched to a gene: 12. There are 17 residues in the CDR3. The CDR3 is CASRNLRGQRDTGELFF. CDR3 coding DNA: TGTGCCAGCAGAAACCTCAGGGGGCAGCGAGACACCGGGGAGCTGTTTTTT.

The chain combines TRBV7-2 with TRBJ2-7, with 7 bases aligning to TRBD1. Germline V gene sequence: CDR1 SGHTA, CDR2 FQGNSA. The CDR3 is 15 residues long. The junction had 9 bases not matched to a gene; V was cut back by 5 bases and J by 2 bases. CDR3 in DNA: TGTGCCAGCAGCCTCCGAAGGGACAGCCCCTACGAGCAGTACTTC. It specifies CASSLRRDSPYEQYF.

The sample holds many counts of this clonotype. The V call is TRBV11-2, the J call TRBJ2-2, with TRBD2 as a possible D gene (6 bases). The V gene lost 1 base and the J gene lost 5 bases, with 11 bases spanning the gap. CDR1 SGHAT and CDR2 FQNNGV come from the germline V gene. The CDR3 sequence is 15 residues long. The CDR3 DNA sequence: TGTGCCAGCAGCTTAGTGGCAGGGAGGACCGGGGAGCTGTTTTTT. Protein sequence: CASSLVAGRTGELFF.

This rearrangement joins TRBV5-6 to TRBJ1-1, with a tentative D call TRBD1 (5 bases). Germline CDR1 SGHDT, CDR2 YYEEEE. V was clipped by 4 bases and J by 9 bases, with 16 bases between them. The CDR3 has 13 amino acids. CDR3 amino acids: CASSRPQGIKAFF. The CDR3 nucleotides read TGTGCCAGCAGCCGACCGCAGGGAATCAAAGCTTTCTTT.

This clonotype was counted many times. V gene TRBV29-1 combines with J gene TRBJ1-4; D ambiguous. The germline V gene encodes CDR1 SQVTM and CDR2 ANQGSEA. V was shortened by 6 bases and J by 7 bases, with 12 bases between the two germline ends. The CDR3 sequence is 12 residues long. CDR3 DNA: TGCAGCGTCGCGGTTACAGCTGAAAAACTGTTTTTT. It codes for CSVAVTAEKLFF.

This clonotype was picked up a small number of times. The chain combines TRBV12-3 or TRBV12-4 with TRBJ2-3; 9 bases map to TRBD1. V was clipped by 6 bases and J by 2 bases; unmatched bases: 3. The CDR3 extends over 14 amino acids. CDR3 amino acids: CASSRDRVTDTQYF. Written as DNA, the CDR3 is TGTGCCAGCAGCCGGGACAGGGTCACAGATACGCAGTATTTT.

The sample holds many counts of this clonotype. V usage is TRBV12-3 or TRBV12-4 and J usage is TRBJ2-7; D is ambiguous. The CDR3 loop spans 13 amino acids. V was shortened by 2 bases and J by 7 bases, with 12 bases between the two germline ends. Here the CDR3 reads CASSLRPPFEQYF. For the CDR3, the DNA is TGTGCCAGCAGTTTAAGACCGCCCTTTGAGCAGTACTTC.

This clonotype appeared many times. This chain connects TRBV29-1 to TRBJ2-5; maybe TRBD1 (6 bases). The CDR3 runs to 16 residues. Germline V gene lookup returns CDR1 SQVTM and CDR2 ANQGSEA. The germline V and J ends were trimmed by 3 bases and 2 bases, with 19 bases remaining between them. The chain's CDR3 is CSVEFPGDAPQETQYF. CDR3 coding DNA: TGCAGCGTTGAGTTTCCAGGGGATGCCCCTCAAGAGACCCAGTACTTC.

Remarks on this clonotype: A much larger clone differs from this one at a single base, so this may be a read error. The chain joins TRBV12-3 or TRBV12-4 to TRBJ2-5, with 10 bases lining up with TRBD1. This CDR3 contains 15 residues. The V gene end was trimmed by 8 bases and the J gene end by 4 bases; junction bases not matched to a gene: 10. The CDR3: CASGPGTGDRETQYF. The CDR3 bases are TGTGCCAGCGGGCCTGGGACAGGGGATCGAGAGACCCAGTACTTC.

The table lists this clonotype with many counts. The genes are TRBV19 and TRBJ1-3; D is uncertain. The ends were cut back, 10 bases at V and 0 bases at J, with 7 bases in the middle. The germline V gene encodes CDR1 LNHDA and CDR2 SQIVND (reference sequence). The CDR3 spans 12 residues. The CDR3 here is CATTVSGNTIYF. Written as DNA, the CDR3 is TGTGCCACGACGGTCTCTGGAAACACCATATATTTT.

In its sample, this clonotype was seen many times. The V and J genes are TRBV7-9 and TRBJ1-2; D might be TRBD1 (5 bases). Germline CDR1 and CDR2: SEHNR and FQNEAQ (reference sequence). This CDR3 is 15 amino acids long. Trimming took 5 bases from V and 4 from J, leaving 17 bases between them. Written as DNA, the CDR3 is TGTGCCAGCAGCCGTGATACGGACACTCTCTATGGCTACACCTTC. Its protein is CASSRDTDTLYGYTF.

This clonotype was detected many times. The V call is TRBV2, the J call TRBJ2-5, with D tentatively TRBD1 or TRBD2 (5 bases each). Germline V CDR1 and CDR2: SNHLY, FYNNEI. The CDR3 extends over 17 amino acids. Trimming removed 5 bases from V and 2 bases from J, with 21 bases in between. The CDR3 DNA reads as TGTGCCAGCAGTACCTCCCCCTCCAGGGACGTGCAAGAGACCCAGTACTTC. Amino acids: CASSTSPSRDVQETQYF.

This clonotype was seen a handful of times. The chain combines TRBV7-9 with TRBJ2-2; TRBD1 is a possible D gene (5 bases). The CDR3 totals 12 residues. V was clipped by 6 bases and J by 7 bases, with 9 bases between them. From germline, CDR1 is SEHNR and CDR2 FQNEAQ (reference sequence). The CDR3 nucleotides are TGTGCCAGCAGTCCGACAGTCGGGGAGCTGTTTTTT. Translating gives CASSPTVGELFF.

This clonotype was detected ten times or more. The chain carries TRBV7-9 and TRBJ1-5; no clear D. Germline-derived CDR1 and CDR2 are SEHNR and FQNEAQ (reference sequence). CDR3 length: 12 residues. Between the trimmed V and J ends, which lost 2 bases and 5 bases, there was a span of 4 bases. CDR3 amino acids: CASSLNDQPQHF. CDR3 sequence (DNA): TGTGCCAGCAGCTTAAATGATCAGCCCCAGCATTTT.

This rearrangement joins TRBV2 to TRBJ1-1; tentatively, D is TRBD1 (5 bases). The germline V and J ends were trimmed by 8 bases and 11 bases, with 9 bases remaining between them. Germline V gene lookup returns CDR1 SNHLY and CDR2 FYNNEI. The CDR3 has 9 residues. The CDR3 sequence: CASAGGAFF. The CDR3 DNA is TGTGCCAGCGCCGGGGGGGCTTTCTTT.